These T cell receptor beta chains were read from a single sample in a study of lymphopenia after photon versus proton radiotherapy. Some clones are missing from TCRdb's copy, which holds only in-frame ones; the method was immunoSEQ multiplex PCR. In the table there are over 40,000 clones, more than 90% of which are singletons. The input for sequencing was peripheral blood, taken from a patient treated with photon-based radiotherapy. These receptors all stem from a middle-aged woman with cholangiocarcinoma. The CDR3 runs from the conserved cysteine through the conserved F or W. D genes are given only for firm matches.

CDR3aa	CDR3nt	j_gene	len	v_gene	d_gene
CASSLAGTGGTEAFF	TGCGCCAGCAGCTTGGCCGGGACAGGGGGAACTGAAGCTTTCTTT	TRBJ1-1	15	TRBV5-1	TRBD1
CAISHEIGRGDNYGYTF	TGTGCCATCAGTCACGAAATCGGGCGGGGAGATAACTATGGCTACACCTTC	TRBJ1-2	17	TRBV10-3	NA
CASKSGGSQPQHF	TGTGCCAGCAAGTCAGGGGGCTCTCAGCCCCAGCATTTT	TRBJ1-5	13	TRBV28	TRBD1
CASSLGSDRESSEAFF	TGTGCCAGCAGCCTCGGATCGGACAGGGAGAGTTCTGAAGCTTTCTTT	TRBJ1-1	16	TRBV9	TRBD1
CASMGGGSVNYGYTF	TGTGCCAGCATGGGGGGAGGCTCGGTCAACTATGGCTACACCTTC	TRBJ1-2	15	TRBV28	NA
CASSKQGAVQPQHF	TGTGCCAGCAGCAAACAGGGGGCCGTCCAGCCCCAGCATTTT	TRBJ1-5	14	TRBV5-4	TRBD1
CASSTSGQGTFF	TGTGCCAGTAGTACATCAGGACAGGGGACTTTCTTT	TRBJ1-1	12	TRBV19	TRBD1
CASNPVTSYEQYF	TGTGCCAGCAACCCGGTCACTTCCTACGAGCAGTACTTC	TRBJ2-7	13	TRBV28	NA
CATNPTGNSYEQYF	TGCGCCACAAACCCGACAGGGAACTCCTACGAGCAGTACTTC	TRBJ2-7	14	TRBV5-1	TRBD1
CSAREVGEQYF	TGCAGTGCTAGAGAAGTGGGCGAGCAGTACTTC	TRBJ2-7	11	TRBV20-1	NA